This T cell receptor beta chain was sequenced for a study of CD8+ T cells in alopecia areata. Across the study: After 6 to 18 months of tofacitinib, follow-up continued 6 months off drug. Regarding the study as a whole: Within the top 100, expanded CD8+ clones significantly decreased with tofacitinib, as did scalp clonality.

As to this clone: The antigen is unknown.

As for treatment: oral pan-JAK inhibitor, 5-10 mg twice daily. The length of the CDR3 is 14 residues. V shed 4 bases and J shed 5 bases, with 12 bases lying between them. Per germline, CDR1 SGHRS and CDR2 YFSETQ. Extraction of RNA preceded its reverse transcription into cDNA, which served as the sequencing template. The method was immunoSEQ multiplex PCR; TCRdb's version includes in-frame clones alone and lacks a portion of them. The table includes approximately 170,000 clones, roughly 60% detected once. This sequence was found in a human donor with alopecia areata. The sample consisted of CD4+ T cells sorted from blood, taken at week 24, from a patient treated with tofacitinib. This chain connects TRBV5-1 to TRBJ1-4; D perhaps matches TRBD1 (5 bases). CDR3 amino acids: CASSMGRTNEKLFF. The CDR3 DNA follows: TGCGCCAGCAGCATGGGACGGACGAATGAAAAACTGTTTTTT.